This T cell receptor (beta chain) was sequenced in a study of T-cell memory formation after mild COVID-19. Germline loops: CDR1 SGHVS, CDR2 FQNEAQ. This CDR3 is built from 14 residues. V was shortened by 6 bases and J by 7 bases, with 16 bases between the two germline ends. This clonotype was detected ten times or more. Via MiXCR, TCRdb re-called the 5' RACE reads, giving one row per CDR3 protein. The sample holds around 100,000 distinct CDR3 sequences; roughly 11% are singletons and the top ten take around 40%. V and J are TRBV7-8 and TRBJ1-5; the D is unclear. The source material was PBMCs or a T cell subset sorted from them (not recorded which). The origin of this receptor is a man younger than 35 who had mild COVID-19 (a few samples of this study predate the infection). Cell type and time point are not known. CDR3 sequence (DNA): TGTGCCAGCAGGCCCGGTCGGGGAGGGCAGCCCCAGCATTTT. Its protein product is CASRPGRGGQPQHF.